These T cell receptor beta chains were read from a single sample in a study of blood T cell repertoires in COVID-19. Data came from immunoSEQ multiplex PCR; TCRdb stores just in-frame clones and leaves some out. Of about 190,000 clones in the sample, 70% to 90% are singletons; the top ten hold 4% to 6%. Input material: peripheral blood. Receptor source: a woman aged 70 to 79 with active or convalescent COVID-19. The CDR3 runs from the conserved cysteine through the conserved F or W. D genes are given only for firm matches. Where a row states a size, it is once, few, many or the class of an expanded clone; other rows omit it.

V: TRBV6-7
size: NA
D: NA
J: TRBJ2-3
CDR3: CASPFKRGGLRIDTQYF
DNA: TGTGCCAGCCCATTCAAGAGAGGTGGTCTACGAATAGATACGCAGTATTTT

V: TRBV5-1
size: once
D: TRBD1
J: TRBJ2-5
CDR3: CASSLVYRGSETQYF
DNA: TGCGCCAGCAGCTTGGTCTACAGGGGGTCAGAGACCCAGTACTTC

V: TRBV5-1
size: NA
D: NA
J: TRBJ1-3
CDR3: CASSLLGGSGNTIYF
DNA: TGCGCCAGCAGCCTCCTAGGGGGTTCTGGAAACACCATATATTTT

V: TRBV12-3/TRBV12-4
size: NA
D: TRBD1
J: TRBJ2-1
CDR3: CASSSRQGSLF
DNA: TGTGCCAGCAGTTCCCGACAGGGGTCGCTCTTC

V: TRBV18
size: NA
D: NA
J: TRBJ2-1
CDR3: CASTQGPGGEQFF
DNA: TGTGCCAGCACACAGGGGCCGGGAGGGGAGCAGTTCTTC

V: TRBV28
size: NA
D: NA
J: TRBJ1-2
CDR3: CASSLGEDYGYTF
DNA: TGTGCCAGCAGTTTGGGGGAGGACTATGGCTACACCTTC

V: TRBV4-2
size: NA
D: NA
J: TRBJ2-4
CDR3: CASSQNLVLGGPNTQNIQYF
DNA: TGTGCCAGCAGCCAAAATTTAGTCCTCGGCGGCCCGAATACCCAAAACATTCAGTACTTC

V: TRBV6-5
size: once
D: NA
J: TRBJ1-2
CDR3: CASSPRQVLNYGYTF
DNA: TGTGCCAGCAGTCCTAGACAGGTCCTTAACTATGGCTACACCTTC

V: TRBV9
size: NA
D: NA
J: TRBJ1-1
CDR3: CASSAQGNTEAFF
DNA: TGTGCCAGCAGCGCACAGGGTAACACTGAAGCTTTCTTT

V: TRBV18
size: NA
D: NA
J: TRBJ1-1
CDR3: CASSPRQQNTEAFF
DNA: TGTGCCAGCTCACCACGACAGCAGAACACTGAAGCTTTCTTT

V: TRBV11-2
size: NA
D: NA
J: TRBJ2-5
CDR3: CASTPGETQYF
DNA: TGTGCCAGCACCCCGGGGGAGACCCAGTACTTC

V: TRBV20-1
size: once
D: NA
J: TRBJ1-1
CDR3: CSASFAGYTEAFF
DNA: TGCAGTGCTAGTTTCGCAGGGTACACTGAAGCTTTCTTT

V: TRBV5-1
size: NA
D: NA
J: TRBJ2-7
CDR3: CASGLGGPTYEQYF
DNA: TGCGCCAGCGGCTTAGGAGGGCCCACCTACGAGCAGTACTTC

V: TRBV9
size: NA
D: TRBD1
J: TRBJ1-3
CDR3: CASSPQTTGPSLISGNTIYF
DNA: TGTGCCAGCAGCCCACAGACGACAGGGCCCTCCTTGATCTCTGGAAACACCATATATTTT

V: TRBV10-3
size: NA
D: NA
J: TRBJ1-1
CDR3: CAISATTDLNTEAFF
DNA: TGTGCCATCAGTGCTACGACAGATCTGAACACTGAAGCTTTCTTT

V: TRBV6-5
size: NA
D: NA
J: TRBJ2-7
CDR3: CASSYTGSYEQYF
DNA: TGTGCCAGCAGTTACACCGGTTCCTACGAGCAGTACTTC

V: TRBV25-1
size: NA
D: NA
J: TRBJ1-5
CDR3: CASSDPGTRAQHF
DNA: TGTGCCAGCAGTGACCCGGGAACCCGGGCCCAGCATTTT

V: TRBV6-5
size: NA
D: NA
J: TRBJ1-1
CDR3: CASSSEYRANTEAFF
DNA: TGTGCCAGCAGTTCGGAATACAGGGCAAACACTGAAGCTTTCTTT

V: TRBV14
size: NA
D: NA
J: TRBJ1-1
CDR3: CASSQGLSDPRETEAFF
DNA: TGTGCCAGCAGCCAAGGCCTCTCGGACCCCCGGGAGACTGAAGCTTTCTTT

V: TRBV4-2
size: NA
D: TRBD2
J: TRBJ2-3
CDR3: CASSPRNSGNTDTQYF
DNA: TGTGCCAGCAGCCCCCGGAATAGCGGGAACACAGATACGCAGTATTTT

V: TRBV25-1
size: NA
D: NA
J: TRBJ2-1
CDR3: CASSEYDGRSGEQFF
DNA: TGTGCCAGCAGTGAATATGACGGGAGAAGTGGTGAGCAGTTCTTC

V: TRBV29-1
size: NA
D: NA
J: TRBJ1-1
CDR3: CSGDTRNTEAFF
DNA: TGCAGCGGGGACACACGCAACACTGAAGCTTTCTTT

V: TRBV7-2
size: NA
D: TRBD1
J: TRBJ2-7
CDR3: CASSLEAQGAYEQYF
DNA: TGTGCCAGCAGCTTAGAAGCCCAGGGGGCCTACGAGCAGTACTTC

V: TRBV5-4
size: NA
D: TRBD1
J: TRBJ2-1
CDR3: CASSLGGTGTNNEQFF
DNA: TGTGCCAGCAGCCTGGGGGGGACAGGGACTAACAATGAGCAGTTCTTC

V: TRBV18
size: many
D: NA
J: TRBJ2-3
CDR3: CASSRGLSSTDTQYF
DNA: TGTGCCAGCTCACGCGGACTCTCTAGCACAGATACGCAGTATTTT

V: TRBV18
size: NA
D: NA
J: TRBJ2-7
CDR3: CASSPRPAVASYEQYF
DNA: TGTGCCAGCTCACCGAGGCCAGCCGTTGCTAGCTACGAGCAGTACTTC

V: TRBV29-1
size: NA
D: NA
J: TRBJ1-3
CDR3: CSATGLPGNTIYF
DNA: TGCAGCGCAACAGGGTTGCCTGGAAACACCATATATTTT

V: TRBV28
size: NA
D: NA
J: TRBJ2-6
CDR3: CAGRPARGANVLTF
DNA: TGTGCCGGCCGACCGGCGCGGGGGGCCAACGTCCTGACTTTC

V: TRBV11-2
size: NA
D: TRBD1
J: TRBJ2-3
CDR3: CASSSRQGVTDTQYF
DNA: TGTGCCAGCAGCTCAAGACAGGGAGTCACAGATACGCAGTATTTT

V: TRBV2
size: NA
D: NA
J: TRBJ2-5
CDR3: CASERGTRGAGETQYF
DNA: TGTGCCAGCGAGCGAGGGACCCGGGGGGCCGGAGAGACCCAGTACTTC

V: TRBV5-1
size: NA
D: TRBD2
J: TRBJ2-1
CDR3: CASSSPGLAGGGPYNEQFF
DNA: TGCGCCAGCAGCTCCCCGGGACTAGCGGGAGGTGGACCCTACAATGAGCAGTTCTTC

V: TRBV19
size: NA
D: NA
J: TRBJ2-1
CDR3: CASSIYGTQFSYNEQFF
DNA: TGTGCCAGTAGTATTTACGGGACTCAATTTTCCTACAATGAGCAGTTCTTC

V: TRBV7-9
size: once
D: NA
J: TRBJ1-2
CDR3: CASSPTVSYGYTF
DNA: TGTGCCAGCAGCCCGACAGTATCCTATGGCTACACCTTC

V: TRBV24-1
size: NA
D: NA
J: TRBJ2-3
CDR3: CATSGTAQGDTQYF
DNA: TGTGCCACCAGTGGGACAGCTCAGGGGGATACGCAGTATTTT

V: TRBV6-5
size: NA
D: TRBD1
J: TRBJ2-2
CDR3: CASSHRTGGTGELFF
DNA: TGTGCCAGCAGCCACAGGACAGGGGGGACCGGGGAGCTGTTTTTT

V: TRBV28
size: NA
D: NA
J: TRBJ2-7
CDR3: CASSLGRGRGSYEQYF
DNA: TGTGCCAGCAGTTTAGGTCGTGGTAGAGGATCCTACGAGCAGTACTTC

V: TRBV29-1
size: NA
D: NA
J: TRBJ2-3
CDR3: CSVEQETDTQYF
DNA: TGCAGCGTTGAGCAGGAAACGGATACGCAGTATTTT

V: TRBV21-1
size: once
D: NA
J: TRBJ2-2
CDR3: CASSSQSPGTLGRPTGELFF
DNA: TGTGCCAGCAGCTCTCAATCACCCGGGACACTCGGGCGCCCCACCGGGGAGCTGTTTTTT

V: TRBV4-2
size: NA
D: NA
J: TRBJ2-2
CDR3: CASSGTFTGELFF
DNA: TGTGCCAGCAGCGGCACCTTCACCGGGGAGCTGTTTTTT

V: TRBV5-6
size: NA
D: NA
J: TRBJ1-2
CDR3: CASSLEGGYYGYTF
DNA: TGTGCCAGCAGCTTGGAAGGGGGATACTATGGCTACACCTTC

V: TRBV6-4
size: few
D: NA
J: TRBJ2-6
CDR3: CASSAQGSSGANVLTF
DNA: TGTGCCAGCAGTGCTCAGGGTAGCTCTGGGGCCAACGTCCTGACTTTC

V: TRBV5-1
size: NA
D: TRBD2
J: TRBJ2-1
CDR3: CASSRLAGSYNEQFF
DNA: TGCGCCAGCAGCCGACTAGCGGGTTCCTACAATGAGCAGTTCTTC

V: TRBV18
size: NA
D: NA
J: TRBJ2-3
CDR3: CASSPVEGATDTQYF
DNA: TGTGCCAGCTCACCAGTGGAGGGGGCCACAGATACGCAGTATTTT

V: TRBV4-1
size: NA
D: NA
J: TRBJ1-3
CDR3: CASSQRPQGILGNTIYF
DNA: TGCGCCAGCAGCCAACGCCCCCAGGGAATTTTAGGAAACACCATATATTTT

V: TRBV5-6
size: NA
D: NA
J: TRBJ1-4
CDR3: CASSLSGNEKLFF
DNA: TGTGCCAGCAGCTTGTCAGGAAATGAAAAACTGTTTTTT

V: TRBV24-1
size: NA
D: NA
J: TRBJ1-5
CDR3: CATSDRSNQPQHF
DNA: TGTGCCACCAGTGACCGTAGCAATCAGCCCCAGCATTTT

V: TRBV6-5
size: once
D: NA
J: TRBJ1-3
CDR3: CASSPTGDSGNTIYF
DNA: TGTGCCAGCAGTCCTACAGGAGACTCTGGAAACACCATATATTTT

V: TRBV5-1
size: NA
D: NA
J: TRBJ1-2
CDR3: CASSGLQGYGYTF
DNA: TGCGCCAGCAGCGGTCTACAGGGCTATGGCTACACCTTC